This T cell receptor (beta chain) was identified during a study of T cell repertoires in cytomegalovirus infection. TCRdb redid the calling of the reads with MiXCR, one entry per CDR3 protein. Of approximately 500,000 distinct CDR3 sequences in the sample, roughly 10% were seen once. The sequenced sample was PBMCs. The sequence derives from a human donor in good health (CMV status not recorded). Some clones in this sample may be carry-over from other donors' samples.

This CDR3 is CASSLKWNTEAFF. CDR3 nucleotide sequence: TGCGCCAGCAGCTTGAAGTGGAACACTGAAGCTTTCTTT. The chain combines TRBV5-1 with TRBJ1-1, with D unresolved. The CDR3 totals 13 residues. Germline V CDR1 and CDR2: SGHRS, YFSETQ. With 1 base removed from V and 1 base from J, the gap between germline ends came to 5 bases.